This TCR beta chain was identified in a study of T cells in Graves' hyperthyroidism and ophthalmopathy. Study-wide results and limits: Appearing also in blood were most of the thyroid clonotypes expanded above 0.001.

This clonotype came up many times. Its target is not known. Amplified TCR beta CDR3 regions came from RNA transcripts. The HTBI primer set was used in a first-round RT-PCR of the TCR CDR3. One entry per CDR3 protein results from TCRdb running MiXCR on the multiplex PCR reads. The sample contains fewer than 850,000 distinct CDR3 sequences, around a sixth of which appear only once. When ophthalmopathy did not progress within 18 months, Graves' hyperthyroidism was considered stable. Pregnant or lactating patients were excluded, as were those with uncontrolled infection or other autoimmune disease. Diagnoses were established using clinical symptoms, serum thyroxine and TRAb, thyroid ultrasound and orbital computed tomography. The sequenced sample was blood. This sequence was found in a man aged 45-60 years with Graves' hyperthyroidism.

The CDR3 region is CASSPRTGAGQPQHF. CDR3 DNA: TGTGCCAGCAGCCCACGGACAGGGGCGGGTCAGCCCCAGCATTTT. V gene TRBV7-6 combines with J gene TRBJ1-5; the match to TRBD1 covers 9 bases. The J segment lost 6 bases and the V segment lost 5 bases, leaving 8 bases of the junction unmatched. Per the germline V gene, CDR1 is SGHVS and CDR2 is FNYEAQ. This CDR3 spans 15 amino acids.